A single sample gave rise to the 29 T cell receptor beta chains below, sequenced in a study of blood T cells in healthy people across ages. A second roughly 6 to 11 cycle PCR used barcoded and J-beta primers. MiXCR was run by TCRdb on the 5' RACE reads, yielding one entry per CDR3 protein. This repertoire shows roughly 680,000 distinct CDR3 sequences, around a fifth found once; its top ten account for 3% to 4.5%. The sample comprised blood. The receptor source for this set is a man aged 70 or older in good health.

This clonotype came up a few times. The V gene is TRBV7-2, the J gene TRBJ2-1, with 10 bases identical to TRBD2. V was clipped by 3 bases and J by 6 bases; unmatched bases: 11. CDR3 size: 17 residues. Germline V gene lookup returns CDR1 SGHTA and CDR2 FQGNSA. CDR3 protein: CASSFGPGTSVLNEQFF. The CDR3 DNA is TGTGCCAGCAGCTTCGGTCCGGGGACTAGCGTCCTCAATGAGCAGTTCTTC.

The genes are TRBV3-1 and TRBJ2-5; 8 nucleotides align to TRBD2. TRBJ2-7 explains the end of the DNA better; the J call may be wrong. The CDR3 is made up of 16 amino acids. CDR1 and CDR2 from the germline V gene are LGHDT and YNNKEL (reference sequence). The CDR3: CASSQLSGRGQYEQYF. The CDR3 DNA reads as TGTGCCAGCAGCCAGCTCAGCGGGAGAGGGCAATACGAGCAGTACTTC.

The chain has TRBV5-1 and TRBJ2-5, with D tentatively TRBD2 (5 bases). The end of the DNA aligns better with TRBJ2-7, so the J call may be wrong. The CDR3 is made up of 14 amino acids. Germline V gene data show CDR1 as SGHRS and CDR2 as YFSETQ. The CDR3 region has the DNA TGCGCCAGCAGCGCGGGTCACGTAACTTACGAGCAGTACTTC. Protein: CASSAGHVTYEQYF.

The sample holds a few counts of this clonotype. This chain uses TRBV20-1 with TRBJ2-7, with 8 nucleotides matching TRBD1. The CDR3 is 14 amino acids. Germline V gives CDR1 DFQATT, CDR2 SNEGSKA (reference sequence). The V segment lost 4 bases and the J segment 1 base; nucleotides outside the gene matches: 6. CDR3 in amino acids: CSATPGTGSYEQYF. In DNA form, the CDR3 reads TGCAGTGCTACCCCCGGGACAGGTTCCTACGAGCAGTACTTC.

This clonotype appeared a few times. V is TRBV2 and J is TRBJ2-5; D assignment may be TRBD1 or TRBD2 (5 bases each). V was clipped by 1 base and J by 1 base, with 10 bases between them. The CDR3 has 15 residues. Per germline, CDR1 SNHLY and CDR2 FYNNEI. The CDR3 region is CASSEVGTTQETQYF. As DNA, the CDR3 is TGTGCCAGCAGTGAAGTTGGGACCACCCAAGAGACCCAGTACTTC.

This clonotype has more than one count but fewer than ten. This chain links TRBV2 with TRBJ1-4; D gene ambiguous. V was pared by 3 bases and J by 8 bases, with 13 bases between. CDR1 is SNHLY and CDR2 is FYNNEI in the germline V gene. There are 14 residues in the CDR3. As DNA, the CDR3 is TGTGCCAGCAGTGACCCCTCTTCAGGAGAAAAACTGTTTTTT. Its translation: CASSDPSSGEKLFF.

This clonotype came up many times. The chain recombines TRBV12-3 or TRBV12-4 with TRBJ2-5, with D possibly TRBD1 on 7 matching bases. Trimming took 1 base from V and 6 from J, leaving 15 bases between them. The CDR3 extends over 15 amino acids. The CDR3, as DNA: TGTGCCAGCAGTTTAGGAGTGGAGGGGGCGAAGACCCAGTACTTC. This codes for CASSLGVEGAKTQYF.

This clonotype was found a few times. This chain uses TRBV27 with TRBJ2-3, with TRBD1 as a possible D gene (6 bases). Germline CDR1 reads MNHEY; CDR2 reads SMNVEV (reference sequence). The V end was cut by 0 bases, the J end by 6 bases, with 13 bases between. The CDR3 covers 15 residues. The CDR3 loop is CASSLSIGGKDTQYF. The CDR3 DNA reads TGTGCCAGCAGTTTATCTATAGGGGGAAAGGATACGCAGTATTTT.

The chain employs TRBV10-3 and TRBJ2-1, with 12 bases fitting TRBD2. Germline assignment: CDR1 ENHRY and CDR2 SYGVKD. The CDR3 is 15 amino acids. The junction had 8 bases not matched to a gene; V was cut back by 6 bases and J by 8 bases. CDR3 sequence (DNA): TGTGCCATCAGGATGACTAGCGGGAGTAGCGATGAGCAGTTCTTC. Amino acid sequence: CAIRMTSGSSDEQFF.

This clonotype was seen more than once but under ten times. V is TRBV12-3 or TRBV12-4 and J is TRBJ2-2; TRBD2 is a possible D gene (5 bases). CDR3 length equals 14 residues. The V end was cut by 5 bases, the J end by 0 bases, with 7 bases between. The DNA of the CDR3 is TGTGCCAGCAGTAAACTAGCGAACACCGGGGAGCTGTTTTTT. It translates to CASSKLANTGELFF.

This clonotype was recorded at least ten times. The chain uses TRBV11-2 and TRBJ2-2, with no clear D. Trimming shortened V by 4 bases and J by 3 bases, and 12 bases separated the two germline ends. Germline lookup yields CDR1 SGHAT and CDR2 FQNNGV. This CDR3 has 15 residues. The CDR3 DNA sequence: TGTGCCAGCAGCTCGCGCGCATTAGACACCGGGGAGCTGTTTTTT. This gives the protein CASSSRALDTGELFF.

This clonotype was observed a few times. This chain joins TRBV7-3 and TRBJ2-3, with 8 bases fitting TRBD1. After removal of 2 bases from V and 3 bases from J, the junction contained 13 bases not matched to a gene. Germline values: CDR1 SGHTA, CDR2 FQGTGA. The CDR3 runs 18 residues. The CDR3 is CASSLARDRGQTTDTQYF. CDR3 in DNA: TGTGCCAGCAGCTTAGCCCGTGACAGGGGACAAACGACAGATACGCAGTATTTT.

This chain uses TRBV7-2 with TRBJ2-2; 7 bases line up with TRBD1. V lost 5 bases, J lost 4 bases, and 4 bases stayed unmatched. The CDR3 runs 14 residues. CDR1 is SGHTA and CDR2 is FQGNSA in the germline V gene. CDR3 DNA: TGTGCCAGCAGCCCAGGACAGGTCACCGGGGAGCTGTTTTTT. It is translated as CASSPGQVTGELFF.

Only a few counts were recorded for this clonotype. The chain employs TRBV5-1 and TRBJ2-4, with 7 positions matching TRBD2. The CDR3 has 15 amino acids. Germline V gene lookup returns CDR1 SGHRS and CDR2 YFSETQ. V dropped 0 bases and J dropped 4; count of bases not matched to a gene: 4. The CDR3, as DNA: TGCGCCAGCAGCTTGGTGACAGCGGGGAAAAACATTCAGTACTTC. It codes for CASSLVTAGKNIQYF.

This sequence joins TRBV7-2 and TRBJ1-4; 7 bases line up with TRBD1. Germline CDR1 reads SGHTA; CDR2 reads FQGNSA. J lost 3 bases, V lost 5 bases, and 3 bases had no gene match. The CDR3 totals 14 residues. CDR3 region: CASSLDRANEKLFF. Written as DNA, the CDR3 is TGTGCCAGCAGCCTCGACAGGGCTAATGAAAAACTGTTTTTT.

The chain links TRBV5-5 to TRBJ2-1, with D perhaps TRBD1 (6 bases). The V end was cut by 7 bases, the J end by 4 bases, with 18 bases between. Looked up from germline, CDR1 is SGHKS and CDR2 is YYEKEE (reference sequence). The CDR3 has 15 residues. The CDR3 region is CASAPTGRVYNEQFF. The CDR3 nucleotides are TGTGCCAGCGCACCGACAGGACGAGTTTACAATGAGCAGTTCTTC.

CDR3 loop: CASSPRGSNTEAFF. The CDR3 DNA follows: TGTGCCAGCAGCCCGAGGGGGTCGAACACTGAAGCTTTCTTT. The chain couples TRBV7-8 to TRBJ1-1; D is possibly TRBD1 (6 bases). Germline values: CDR1 SGHVS, CDR2 FQNEAQ. With 5 bases removed from V and 1 base from J, the gap between germline ends came to 11 bases. The CDR3 has 14 amino acids.

This clonotype appeared a few times. The chain combines TRBV7-2 with TRBJ2-5, with D perhaps being TRBD1 or TRBD2 (5 bases each). The germline CDR1 and CDR2 sequences are SGHTA and FQGNSA. This CDR3 contains 13 residues. Between the trimmed V and J ends, which lost 5 bases and 5 bases, there was a span of 12 bases. CDR3 loop: CASSRDGAETQYF. Here the CDR3 DNA reads TGTGCCAGCAGCCGAGACGGGGCTGAGACCCAGTACTTC. Based on the CDR3 plus reference TRBV7-2 and TRBJ2-5, the full variable domain is GAGVSQSPSNKVTEKGKDVELRCDPISGHTALYWYRQSLGQGLEFLIYFQGNSAPDKSGLPSDRFSAERTGGSVSTLTIQRTQQEDSAVYLCASSRDGAETQYFGPGTRLLVL.

This clonotype was seen only a few times. An end of the junction does not agree with germline; a read error may underlie this. The chain is built from TRBV14 and TRBJ2-4; 8 nucleotides line up with TRBD2. The CDR3 contains 16 residues. Per germline, CDR1 SGHDN and CDR2 FVKESK. CDR3 coding DNA: TGTGCCAGCAGCCAAAAGGATGGACTAGCCAAAAACATTCAGTGCTTC. It encodes CASSQKDGLAKNIQCF.

V usage is TRBV5-1 and J usage is TRBJ2-1, with 12 bases that match TRBD2. V trimming: 3 bases; J trimming: 6 bases; junction bases outside the gene matches: 4. The length of the CDR3 is 15 residues. From germline, CDR1 is SGHRS and CDR2 YFSETQ. The chain's CDR3 is CASSSGLAGFNEQFF. The DNA for the CDR3 is TGCGCCAGCAGCTCCGGACTAGCGGGATTCAATGAGCAGTTCTTC.

This clonotype was counted only a few times. The chain couples TRBV28 to TRBJ1-5; D uncertain. This CDR3 has 14 residues. CDR1 is MDHEN and CDR2 is SYDVKM in the germline V gene. V shed 6 bases and J shed 1 base, with 10 bases lying between them. CDR3 in amino acids: CASSRLGSNQPQHF. The CDR3 region has the DNA TGTGCCAGCAGCCGCTTGGGGAGCAATCAGCCCCAGCATTTT.

This chain uses TRBV27 with TRBJ1-2, with D unresolved. Trimming removed 5 bases at V and 0 bases at J, with 7 bases between. This CDR3 region has 13 residues. Germline V gene lookup returns CDR1 MNHEY and CDR2 SMNVEV (reference sequence). The CDR3 sequence: CASSPTANYGYTF. CDR3 in DNA: TGTGCCAGCAGTCCCACGGCTAACTATGGCTACACCTTC.

This chain uses TRBV5-1 with TRBJ2-7; the D is unclear. The ends were cut back, 4 bases at V and 7 bases at J, with 15 bases in the middle. CDR3 length: 13 amino acids. The germline V gene encodes CDR1 SGHRS and CDR2 YFSETQ. CDR3 DNA: TGCGCCAGCAGCCACCCGGGTGCGCCAGAGCAGTACTTC. Amino acids: CASSHPGAPEQYF.

The chain uses TRBV5-6 and TRBJ1-6, with 8 bases that match TRBD1. CDR1 SGHDT and CDR2 YYEEEE come from the germline V gene. The trim removed 4 bases at V and 9 bases at J, leaving 3 bases unmatched. There are 13 residues in the CDR3. CDR3 sequence (DNA): TGTGCCAGCAGCCCGACAGGGGTTTCACCCCTCCACTTT. It is translated as CASSPTGVSPLHF. Full variable domain (rest looked up from reference TRBV5-6 and TRBJ1-6): DAGVTQSPTHLIKTRGQQVTLRCSPKSGHDTVSWYQQALGQGPQFIFQYYEEEERQRGNFPDRFSGHQFPNYSSELNVNALLLGDSALYLCASSPTGVSPLHFGNGTRLTVT.

This chain links TRBV2 with TRBJ2-3; D not certain. The germline V and J ends were trimmed by 4 bases and 2 bases, with 7 bases remaining between them. The CDR3 has 13 residues. CDR1 is SNHLY, CDR2 FYNNEI, per germline. This chain's CDR3 is CASSGPSTDTQYF. The CDR3 DNA follows: TGTGCCAGCAGTGGGCCCTCCACAGATACGCAGTATTTT. The whole variable domain, filled in from reference TRBV2 and TRBJ2-3, reads EPEVTQTPSHQVTQMGQEVILRCVPISNHLYFYWYRQILGQKVEFLVSFYNNEISEKSEIFDDQFSVERPDGSNFTLKIRSTKLEDSAMYFCASSGPSTDTQYFGPGTRLTVL.

This clonotype came up a few times. The chain joins TRBV2 to TRBJ2-2, with 9 bases aligning to TRBD1. This CDR3 has 15 amino acids. CDR1 is SNHLY and CDR2 is FYNNEI in the germline V gene. Unmatched junction bases numbered 3, after V lost 4 bases and J lost 3 bases. The CDR3, as DNA: TGTGCCAGCAGTGCCGGGACAGGGTACACCGGGGAGCTGTTTTTT. Its translation is CASSAGTGYTGELFF.

This clonotype appeared many times. The chain uses TRBV7-2 and TRBJ2-7; 7 bases map to TRBD1. The CDR3 totals 13 residues. V gave up 5 bases and J gave up 4 bases; unmatched junction bases: 5. Germline V gene data show CDR1 as SGHTA and CDR2 as FQGNSA. CDR3 protein: CASSPGTEYEQYF. The CDR3, as DNA: TGTGCCAGCAGCCCCGGGACAGAGTACGAGCAGTACTTC.

This clonotype was picked up a small number of times. The rearrangement joins TRBV7-9 to TRBJ1-6; D remains unclear. The CDR3 runs to 15 residues. Per germline, CDR1 SEHNR and CDR2 FQNEAQ (reference sequence). The V and J ends lost 5 bases and 5 bases respectively, with 13 bases between them. The CDR3 reads CASSAWVRDNSPLHF. The DNA of the CDR3 is TGTGCCAGCAGCGCATGGGTTCGGGATAATTCACCCCTCCACTTT.

The gene calls are TRBV6-5 and TRBJ1-1, with TRBD1 as a possible D gene (6 bases). V lost 6 bases, J lost 5 bases, and 16 bases lay in between. Germline CDR1 is MNHEY and CDR2 is SVGAGI. The CDR3 extends over 14 amino acids. In nucleotides, the CDR3 is TGTGCCAGCAGGAAGGGGGGGTTATCGACTGAAGCTTTCTTT. Protein sequence: CASRKGGLSTEAFF.